This entry concerns a single TCR beta chain. Its antigen remains unidentified. This sample was taken from a study of OX40 agonist ivuxolimab in advanced cancers. Across the study: Patients assigned to dose escalation were diagnosed with hepatocellular carcinoma, melanoma, renal cell or head and neck cancer. Regarding the study as a whole: Clonal expansion by week 6 occurred in CD4+ and CD8+ blood T cells (at 0.1 to 3.0 mg/kg). CD8+ T cells showed, on average, more clonal expansion than CD4+ cells. Among expanded peripheral T cells, antigen specificity went undetermined.

V lost 6 bases, J lost 0 bases, and 11 bases lay in between. The CDR3 is 14 amino acids. Germline V gene lookup returns CDR1 SQVTM and CDR2 ANQGSEA. Data came from immunoSEQ multiplex PCR; TCRdb stores just in-frame clones and leaves some out. This table has 30,000 to 45,000 clones, roughly 78% appearing once. This receptor was taken from an adult with an advanced solid tumor such as melanoma, head and neck, liver or kidney cancer. The sequenced sample was CD4+ or CD8+ T cells sorted from blood, obtained in a trial of the OX40 agonist ivuxolimab. The rearrangement uses TRBV29-1 and TRBJ2-2; D assignment may be TRBD1 or TRBD2 (5 bases each). The CDR3 reads CSVTGTANTGELFF. Here the CDR3 DNA reads TGCAGCGTGACCGGGACGGCGAACACCGGGGAGCTGTTTTTT.